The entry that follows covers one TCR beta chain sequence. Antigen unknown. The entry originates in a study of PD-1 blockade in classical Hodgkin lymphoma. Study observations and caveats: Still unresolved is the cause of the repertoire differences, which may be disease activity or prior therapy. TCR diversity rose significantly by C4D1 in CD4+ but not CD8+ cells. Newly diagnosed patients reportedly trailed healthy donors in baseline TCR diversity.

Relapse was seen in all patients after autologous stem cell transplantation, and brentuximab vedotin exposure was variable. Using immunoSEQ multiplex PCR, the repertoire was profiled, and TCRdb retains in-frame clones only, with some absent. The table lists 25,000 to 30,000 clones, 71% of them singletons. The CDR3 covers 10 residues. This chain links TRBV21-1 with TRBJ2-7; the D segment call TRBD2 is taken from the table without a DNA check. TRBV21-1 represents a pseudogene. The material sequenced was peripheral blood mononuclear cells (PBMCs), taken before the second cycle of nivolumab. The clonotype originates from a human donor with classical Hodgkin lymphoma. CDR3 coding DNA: TGTGCCAGCAGTCGCGAAGAGCAGTACTTC. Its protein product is CASSREEQYF.